The TCR beta chain described here comes from a study of blood T cell repertoires in COVID-19. Study overall: The United States, Italy and Spain provided the acute and convalescent COVID-19 samples. The analysed material was cDNA or gDNA that came from T cells, B-cell-depleted T cells, or PBMCs.

Authors' methods: Counts of nucleated cells, estimated from reference gene primer amplification, were obtained. Profiling relied on immunoSEQ multiplex PCR, and the TCRdb table lists in-frame clones only, not all of them. That table furnishes V, J and clone size, whereas the DNA furnished D and trimming. The data hold tens of thousands of clones, with roughly nine tenths observed a single time. Germline V lookup: CDR1 KGHDR, CDR2 SFDVKD. V lost 5 bases, J lost 0 bases, and 10 bases stayed unmatched. CDR3 length equals 18 residues. This chain connects TRBV24-1 to TRBJ2-2; 8 bases map to TRBD1. Sequencing was performed on peripheral blood. The clonotype was recovered from a man older than 75 in a cohort sampled during active COVID-19. CDR3 region: CATSAHPDRGANTGELFF. The CDR3 DNA is TGTGCCACCAGTGCCCACCCTGACAGGGGCGCGAACACCGGGGAGCTGTTTTTT.